This T cell receptor (beta chain) was documented in a study of identical twins listed by TCRdb under 2016. In terms of the full investigation: To test whether fetal clonotypes persist, the study used deep sequencing on TCR alpha and beta repertoires from monozygotic twins, unrelated adults of various ages, and cord blood. To rule out contamination, the twin experiments were replicated at different times with different library preparation protocols.

Results and caveats for the whole study, not just this receptor: Fewer insertions were carried by abundant cord blood beta clonotypes; a weaker similar trend was observed in young adult naive repertoires, while no such trend was observed in memory repertoires. Out-of-frame TCR alpha sequences shared between twins showed an excess of low generation-probability sequences compared with coincidental sharing between unrelated individuals. The excess sharing between twins in beta out-of-frame sequences was weaker because fewer shared sequences reduced the signal-to-noise ratio. Because the same donors could not be followed over many years, the conclusions depended on cross-sectional statistical analysis. Zero-insertion analyses could be partly confounded by invariant T cells such as MAIT and iNKT, although diverse VJ usage argued against such confounding for most clonotypes. Out-of-frame TCR alpha sharing in monozygotic twins was systematically underestimated by recombination models, whereas sharing between unrelated individuals was in agreement with the recombination models.

All donors were healthy Caucasians. The researchers also sequenced three unrelated adults who were not twins: a male aged 18 to 29, a male aged 50 to 60, and a female aged 50 to 60. Miltenyi CD45RO+ enrichment and human naive T-cell isolation kits were used to isolate memory (CD45RO+) and naive T cells from PBMC. On this clonotype itself: Its antigen has not been determined. Per-nucleotide qualities are absent, and no much larger clonotype sits a single base away.

Looking up the germline V gene yields CDR1 SGHVS and CDR2 FNYEAQ. From the cysteine through the phenylalanine, the CDR3 covers 13 amino acids. The entry retains the CDR3 DNA only, 39 bases that are in frame from base 1. The junction carries 5 bases between V and J, which are trimmed by 1 base and 2 bases respectively. Libraries came from 5' RACE. The instrument given in TCRdb is Illumina HiSeq 2000. A universal primer binding site was added through template switching, and the final cDNA carried a unique molecular identifier so that TCR cDNA molecules could be counted accurately. Specific primers in the conserved constant-segment region were used to synthesize first-strand cDNA for TCR alpha and beta chains. To control for contamination, every cDNA library was double barcoded, receiving both a SMART-Mk sample barcode and Illumina barcodes. TruSeq adapter sequences along with Illumina sample barcodes were introduced in two successive PCR steps. The TCR alpha and beta cDNA libraries were sequenced on the Illumina HiSeq platform using custom primers. The original methods were these. MiGEC processed the raw reads to extract unique molecular identifiers, while MiXCR was used to determine the CDR3 positions. For each individual, recombination models were inferred using an EM algorithm with the repgenHMM and IGoR tools. Shared clonotype analysis was performed with the tcR package in R, normalizing sharing by the product of cloneset sizes. Out-of-frame nonproductive sequences were analyzed to study raw recombination free of thymic and clonal selection effects. TCRdb reworked the public reads: Q25 trimming with fastp, MiXCR clone assembly, productive beta chains retained. Each CDR3 protein appears once, grouped with its most common genes and DNA. The V and J calls and clone size are TCRdb's, not the authors'. This sample is represented by 410,000 or so distinct CDR3 sequences; around a sixth of them were singletons. The ten largest clones represent roughly 12% of the sample.

Sequenced material: naive T cells sorted from blood. The intended sense of this specimen's cell subset or site label: cells isolated with a human naive T-cell isolation kit. The sequence links TRBV7-6 to TRBJ1-1; no D segment can be confidently identified. The receptor comes from a man aged 50-60 years in good health. This receptor carries the CDR3 CASSLEFNTEAFF. The DNA is as follows: TGTGCCAGCAGCTTAGAATTTAACACTGAAGCTTTCTTT.